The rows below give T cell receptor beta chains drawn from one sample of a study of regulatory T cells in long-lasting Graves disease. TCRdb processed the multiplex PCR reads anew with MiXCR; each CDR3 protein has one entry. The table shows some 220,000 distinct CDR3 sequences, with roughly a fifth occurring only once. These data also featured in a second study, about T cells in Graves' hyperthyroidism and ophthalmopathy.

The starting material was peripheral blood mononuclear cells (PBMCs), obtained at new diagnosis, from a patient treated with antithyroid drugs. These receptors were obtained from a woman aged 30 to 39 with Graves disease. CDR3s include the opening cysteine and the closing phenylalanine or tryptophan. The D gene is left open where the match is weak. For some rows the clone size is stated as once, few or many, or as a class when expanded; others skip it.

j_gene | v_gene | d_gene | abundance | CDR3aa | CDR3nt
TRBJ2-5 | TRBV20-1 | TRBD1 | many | CSARVWPGQGDKYQETQYF | TGCAGTGCTAGAGTTTGGCCGGGACAGGGAGATAAGTACCAAGAGACCCAGTACTTC
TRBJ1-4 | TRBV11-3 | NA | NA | CASSLPPGRGANKKLFF | TGTGCCAGCAGCTTACCCCCCGGGAGGGGGGCTAATAAAAAACTGTTTTTT
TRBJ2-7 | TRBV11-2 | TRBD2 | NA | CASSSLAGGRREQYF | TGTGCCAGCAGCTCCCTAGCGGGAGGTCGCCGCGAGCAGTACTTC
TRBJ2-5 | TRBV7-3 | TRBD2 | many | CASSLLAGGQETQYF | TGTGCCAGCAGCTTACTAGCGGGGGGGCAAGAGACCCAGTACTTC
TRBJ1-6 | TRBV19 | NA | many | CASSMIEDSPLHF | TGTGCCAGTAGTATGATCGAGGATTCACCCCTCCACTTT
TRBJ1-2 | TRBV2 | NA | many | CASSELRPRNYGYTF | TGTGCCAGCAGTGAACTGCGGCCCCGCAACTATGGCTACACCTTC
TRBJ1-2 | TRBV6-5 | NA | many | CASSYGQMTYGYTF | TGTGCCAGCAGTTACGGACAGATGACCTATGGCTACACCTTC
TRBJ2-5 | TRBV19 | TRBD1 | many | CASRSDRGQETQYF | TGTGCCAGTAGGTCGGACAGGGGGCAAGAGACCCAGTACTTC
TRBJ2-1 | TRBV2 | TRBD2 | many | CASSEGTSAYNEQFF | TGTGCCAGCAGTGAAGGGACTAGCGCCTACAATGAGCAGTTCTTC
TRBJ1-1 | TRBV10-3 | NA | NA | CAIRDLMNTEAFF | TGTGCCATCCGGGACCTTATGAACACTGAAGCTTTCTTT
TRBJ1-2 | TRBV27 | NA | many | CASSLRPGGQSYGYTF | TGTGCCAGCAGTTTAAGGCCGGGAGGACAGAGCTATGGCTACACCTTC
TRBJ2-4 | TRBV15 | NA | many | CATSREISSDGAIQYF | TGTGCCACCAGCAGAGAGATCAGTAGCGATGGAGCCATTCAGTACTTC
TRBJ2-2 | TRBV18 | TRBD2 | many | CASSPGTRPTGELFF | TGTGCCAGCTCCCCAGGGACTAGACCCACCGGGGAGCTGTTTTTT
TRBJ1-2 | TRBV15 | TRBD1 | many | CATTGTGFSNYGYTF | TGTGCCACCACCGGGACAGGGTTCTCAAACTATGGCTACACCTTC
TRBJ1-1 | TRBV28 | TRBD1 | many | CASSTYGTEILMNTEAFF | TGTGCCAGCAGTACCTATGGGACAGAAATATTGATGAACACTGAAGCTTTCTTT
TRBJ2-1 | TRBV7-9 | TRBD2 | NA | CASSSTRLAGALSYNEQFF | TGTGCCAGCAGCTCTACAAGACTAGCGGGGGCCCTTTCCTACAATGAGCAGTTCTTC
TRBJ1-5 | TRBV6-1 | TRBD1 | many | CASSADRGPGQPQHF | TGTGCCAGCAGCGCGGACAGGGGGCCCGGTCAGCCCCAGCATTTT
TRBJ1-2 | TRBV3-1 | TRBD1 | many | CASSQPKTGALGGYTF | TGTGCCAGCAGCCAACCTAAGACAGGGGCCTTGGGTGGCTACACCTTC
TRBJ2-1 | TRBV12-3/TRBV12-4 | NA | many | CASSIRTNHNEQFF | TGTGCCAGCAGTATAAGGACAAACCACAATGAGCAGTTCTTC
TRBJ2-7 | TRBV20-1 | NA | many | CSARAGAYEQYF | TGCAGTGCTAGAGCTGGAGCCTACGAGCAGTACTTC
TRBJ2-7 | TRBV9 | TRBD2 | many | CASSDRDGGYEQYF | TGTGCCAGCAGCGACCGGGACGGGGGGTACGAGCAGTACTTC
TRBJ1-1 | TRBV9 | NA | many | CASSALSGQLNTEAFF | TGTGCCAGCAGCGCGCTCTCCGGACAGCTGAACACTGAAGCTTTCTTT
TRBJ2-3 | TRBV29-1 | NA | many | CSVATPVGFFTDTQYF | TGCAGCGTTGCCACCCCGGTGGGCTTTTTCACAGATACGCAGTATTTT
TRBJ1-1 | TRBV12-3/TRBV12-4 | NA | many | CASTPRAFNTEAFF | TGTGCCAGCACCCCCCGCGCTTTCAACACTGAAGCTTTCTTT
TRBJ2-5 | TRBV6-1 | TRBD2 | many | CASSELAGVKETQYF | TGTGCCAGCAGTGAGCTTGCGGGGGTAAAAGAGACCCAGTACTTC
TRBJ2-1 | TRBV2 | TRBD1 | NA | CASLGTGGRGYYNEQFF | TGTGCCAGCCTCGGGACAGGGGGACGAGGATACTACAATGAGCAGTTCTTC
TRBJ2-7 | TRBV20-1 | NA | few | CSARPFQSSYEQYF | TGCAGTGCTAGACCCTTTCAGTCCTCCTACGAGCAGTACTTC
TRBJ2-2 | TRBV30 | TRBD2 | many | CAWRERTSRLTGELFF | TGTGCCTGGAGAGAGAGGACTAGCCGGCTCACCGGGGAGCTGTTTTTT
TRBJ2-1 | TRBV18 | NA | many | CASSPQTEQFF | TGTGCCAGCTCACCACAGACTGAGCAGTTCTTC
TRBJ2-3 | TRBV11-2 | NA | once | CASSSEGNTQYF | TGTGCCAGCAGCTCGGAGGGTAATACGCAGTATTTT
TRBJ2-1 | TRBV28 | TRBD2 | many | CASSLSGGAHEQFF | TGTGCCAGCAGTCTCAGCGGGGGGGCCCATGAGCAGTTCTTC
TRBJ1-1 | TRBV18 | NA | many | CASSPSGEGSEAFF | TGTGCCAGCTCACCGTCAGGGGAAGGGTCTGAAGCTTTCTTT
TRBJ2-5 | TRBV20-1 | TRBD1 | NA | CSALKGQAHLGETQYF | TGCAGTGCTTTAAAGGGACAGGCCCATCTGGGGGAGACCCAGTACTTC
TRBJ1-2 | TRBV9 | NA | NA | CASSAPAEGGYGYTF | TGTGCCAGCAGCGCACCGGCGGAGGGAGGCTATGGCTACACCTTC
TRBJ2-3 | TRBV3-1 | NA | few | CASSQDPGRVYTQYF | TGTGCCAGCAGCCAAGATCCAGGGCGCGTATATACGCAGTATTTT
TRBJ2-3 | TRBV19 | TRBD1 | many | CATPRVSQDRGFTDTQYF | TGTGCCACCCCACGGGTCTCCCAGGACAGGGGATTCACAGATACGCAGTATTTT
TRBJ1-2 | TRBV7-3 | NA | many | CASSLTPDSYGYTF | TGTGCCAGCAGCTTAACGCCGGACAGCTATGGCTACACCTTC
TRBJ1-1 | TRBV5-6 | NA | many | CASSWTANTEAFF | TGTGCCAGCAGCTGGACAGCCAACACTGAAGCTTTCTTT
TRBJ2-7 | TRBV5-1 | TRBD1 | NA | CASSPSTGSSEQYF | TGCGCCAGCAGCCCGTCGACAGGGTCCAGCGAGCAGTACTTC
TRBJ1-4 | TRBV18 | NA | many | CASSPPVGAGDNEKLFF | TGTGCCAGCTCACCACCGGTGGGGGCAGGGGATAATGAAAAACTGTTTTTT
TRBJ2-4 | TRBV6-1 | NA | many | CASWGGRVGEYIQYF | TGTGCCAGCTGGGGGGGGCGAGTAGGGGAGTACATTCAGTACTTC
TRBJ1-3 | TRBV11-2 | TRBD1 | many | CASSHLIGTGSGNTIYF | TGTGCCAGCAGCCACCTGATCGGGACAGGCTCTGGAAACACCATATATTTT
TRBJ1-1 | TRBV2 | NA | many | CASGGEMNTEAFF | TGTGCCAGCGGGGGGGAAATGAACACTGAAGCTTTCTTT
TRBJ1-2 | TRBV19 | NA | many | CASIPEEGFYGYTF | TGTGCCAGTATCCCCGAGGAGGGCTTCTATGGCTACACCTTC
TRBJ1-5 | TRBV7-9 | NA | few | CASSEDIGNQPQHF | TGTGCCAGCAGCGAGGACATTGGCAATCAGCCCCAGCATTTT